This TCR beta chain originates from a study of glioma-infiltrating T cells. Findings of the study overall: Above-expected tissue-blood divergence occurred in all gliomas, most in low-grade ones. Tissue and blood shared very few CDR3 sequences.

V shed 0 bases and J shed 4 bases, with 10 bases lying between them. Germline CDR1 reads MNHEY; CDR2 reads SVGAGI. The CDR3 sequence is 15 residues long. Amplification of TCR alpha and beta CDR3 regions from RNA used iRepertoire nested multiplex PCR. For one-step reverse transcription and amplification, roughly 100-400 ng of tissue mRNA or PBMC total RNA was used. TCRdb itself ran the multiplex PCR reads through MiXCR, one entry per CDR3 protein. The data show about 110,000 distinct CDR3 sequences, about 25% seen once. This clonotype was counted ten times or more. Its antigen is not identified. What was sequenced was glioma tissue, nonneoplastic brain tissue, or PBMCs (not recorded which). This clonotype was sampled from a human donor with low-grade glioma or glioblastoma, undergoing nonglioma brain surgery, or in good health (not recorded which). The chain carries TRBV6-5 and TRBJ2-1; maybe TRBD1 (5 bases). The CDR3 DNA sequence: TGTGCCAGCAGTTACTCACCTGACAGTTACAATGAGCAGTTCTTC. Its protein is CASSYSPDSYNEQFF.